Given below is one T cell receptor (beta chain) in context. Its antigen is currently unknown. The data belong to a study of long-term antiretroviral therapy in people with HIV. Survey level was the resolution at which the v3.0 immunoSEQ assay ran. Sequencing was performed with immunoSEQ multiplex PCR; in TCRdb, only in-frame clones are kept and a portion is missing. The sample shows 20,000 or so clones, roughly 80% of them seen only once. General study findings and limits: Relative to transplant donor controls, diversity remained lower despite increasing after ART.

This receptor was identified in a woman in her 30s with HIV. The sample in question was unsorted PBMCs, obtained 0.2 years after starting antiretroviral therapy.

For the CDR3, the DNA is TGCGCCAGCAGCCCCTCTTGGCTAGCCTTCACAGATACGCAGTATTTT. Amino acids: CASSPSWLAFTDTQYF. V gene TRBV5-1 combines with J gene TRBJ2-3; tentatively, D is TRBD2 (5 bases). Germline V gene lookup returns CDR1 SGHRS and CDR2 YFSETQ. Trimming pared 4 bases from V and 2 bases from J, leaving 17 bases between. The CDR3 is made up of 16 amino acids. Variable domain in full (rest from reference TRBV5-1 and TRBJ2-3): KAGVTQTPRYLIKTRGQQVTLSCSPISGHRSVSWYQQTPGQGLQFLFEYFSETQRNKGNFPGRFSGRQFSNSRSEMNVSTLELGDSALYLCASSPSWLAFTDTQYFGPGTRLTVL.